Sequencing of this TCR beta chain was carried out in a study of blood T cell repertoires in COVID-19. TCRdb's table, derived via immunoSEQ multiplex PCR, lists solely in-frame clones and lacks some. The table shows about 69,000 clones, with approximately 79% occurring only once. The sample was peripheral blood. This clonotype originated in a man aged 55 to 70 with acute or convalescent COVID-19.

This CDR3 reads CASSFSDSKNTGELFF. CDR3 sequence (DNA): TGTGCCAGCAGCTTTTCCGACAGTAAGAACACCGGGGAGCTGTTTTTT. The chain uses TRBV7-3 and TRBJ2-2, with D possibly matching TRBD1 (5 bases). Deletions cut 3 bases from V and 1 base from J, with 12 bases between. Looked up from germline, CDR1 is SGHTA and CDR2 is FQGTGA. This CDR3 region has 16 residues.